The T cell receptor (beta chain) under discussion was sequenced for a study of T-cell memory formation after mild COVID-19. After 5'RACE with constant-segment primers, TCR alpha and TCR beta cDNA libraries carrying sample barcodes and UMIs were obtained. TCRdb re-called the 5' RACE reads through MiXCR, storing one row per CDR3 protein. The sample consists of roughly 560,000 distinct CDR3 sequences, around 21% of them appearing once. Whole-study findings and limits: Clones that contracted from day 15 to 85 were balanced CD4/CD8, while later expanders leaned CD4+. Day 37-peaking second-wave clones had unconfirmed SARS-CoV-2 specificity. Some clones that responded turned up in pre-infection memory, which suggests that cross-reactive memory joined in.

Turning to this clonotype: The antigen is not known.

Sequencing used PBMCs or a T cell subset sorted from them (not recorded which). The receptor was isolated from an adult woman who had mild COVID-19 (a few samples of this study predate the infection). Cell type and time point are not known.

The DNA for the CDR3 is TGTGCCAGCAGCCGTCCCCTGGTAAGCTCCTACAATGAGCAGTTCTTC. It yields the protein CASSRPLVSSYNEQFF. This chain joins TRBV7-9 and TRBJ2-1; D gene uncertain. The CDR3 contains 16 residues. The germline V gene has CDR1 SEHNR and CDR2 FQNEAQ (reference sequence). Trimming took off 5 bases at V and 0 bases at J, with 14 bases between the two ends.